These 28 T cell receptor beta chains were all obtained from the same sample, sequenced in a study of cytomegalovirus exposure and HLA in healthy donors. The repertoire was sequenced with immunoSEQ multiplex PCR; TCRdb's copy has only in-frame clones and lacks some. The sample lists 90,000 to 100,000 clones; 80% to 95% were seen once. The specimen was PBMCs. Receptor source: a woman aged 25 to 39 in good health and CMV-seropositive.

Written as DNA, the CDR3 is TGTGCCAGCAGCCTCATAGCGGGAGCTAGCACAGATACGCAGTATTTT. Translating it yields CASSLIAGASTDTQYF. V usage is TRBV11-2 and J usage is TRBJ2-3; 9 nucleotides match TRBD2. CDR3 size: 16 residues. Germline loops: CDR1 SGHAT, CDR2 FQNNGV. The J segment lost 0 bases and the V segment lost 5 bases, leaving 6 bases of the junction unmatched.

The V gene is TRBV30, the J gene TRBJ2-3; tentative D call: TRBD1 (5 bases). V was clipped by 0 bases and J by 0 bases, with 10 bases between them. The length of the CDR3 is 15 residues. CDR1 is GTSNPN and CDR2 is SVGIG in the germline V gene (reference sequence). Here the CDR3 DNA reads TGTGCCTGGAGTGTGGGGCAGGGTAGCACAGATACGCAGTATTTT. Translated, it gives CAWSVGQGSTDTQYF.

The V gene is TRBV5-4, the J gene TRBJ2-2; D unresolved. The CDR3 consists of 14 residues. V was cut by 0 bases and J by 7 bases, with 10 bases left in between. Looked up from germline, CDR1 is SGHNT and CDR2 is YYREEE (reference sequence). CDR3 sequence reads: CASSLAPADGELFF. Here the CDR3 DNA reads TGTGCCAGCAGCTTGGCACCGGCGGACGGGGAGCTGTTTTTT.

The CDR3, as DNA: TGTGCCAGCAGCGAGGGGAGTCTAGCGGCCTGGAATGAGCAGTTCTTC. Residues: CASSEGSLAAWNEQFF. This chain joins TRBV9 and TRBJ2-1; 7 bases agree with TRBD2. CDR3 length: 16 amino acids. Germline V gene data show CDR1 as SGDLS and CDR2 as YYNGEE. J lost 7 bases, V lost 3 bases, and 13 bases had no gene match.

This chain links TRBV2 with TRBJ2-5, with 7 bases that match TRBD2. Germline V CDR1 and CDR2: SNHLY, FYNNEI. The CDR3 runs to 14 residues. Trimming at V came to 4 bases and at J to 2 bases, leaving 4 bases not matched to a gene. CDR3 in DNA: TGTGCCAGCAGTGTACTAGCGACACAAGAGACCCAGTACTTC. Protein: CASSVLATQETQYF. The full variable domain, in which reference TRBV2 and TRBJ2-5 provide the parts outside the CDR3, is EPEVTQTPSHQVTQMGQEVILRCVPISNHLYFYWYRQILGQKVEFLVSFYNNEISEKSEIFDDQFSVERPDGSNFTLKIRSTKLEDSAMYFCASSVLATQETQYFGPGTRLLVL.

This chain connects TRBV5-1 to TRBJ2-2; the D gene is possibly TRBD1 (8 bases). Germline lookup yields CDR1 SGHRS and CDR2 YFSETQ. V lost 3 bases to trimming and J lost 5 bases, with 17 bases between them. The CDR3 runs 16 residues. DNA of the CDR3: TGCGCCAGCAGCTGGGGCGGGGGACAGGTGACCGGGGAGCTGTTTTTT. Its translation is CASSWGGGQVTGELFF.

This clone was detected once. CDR3 nucleotide sequence: TGTGCCAGCTCGCTACAGACAGGTCGGACCGGGGAGCTGTTTTTT. Amino acid sequence: CASSLQTGRTGELFF. The chain carries TRBV18 and TRBJ2-2; D is possibly TRBD1 (6 bases). The germline V and J ends were trimmed by 6 bases and 5 bases, with 16 bases remaining between them. This CDR3 contains 15 residues. CDR1 and CDR2 from the germline V gene are KGHSH and LQKENI.

The chain links TRBV6-5 to TRBJ2-3, with D perhaps matching TRBD2 (7 bases). The CDR3 spans 15 residues. From germline, CDR1 is MNHEY and CDR2 SVGAGI. V lost 2 bases to trimming and J lost 8 bases, with 17 bases between them. CDR3 residues: CASSYRGRGVGTQYF. The CDR3 region has the DNA TGTGCCAGCAGTTACAGGGGGAGGGGGGTTGGTACGCAGTATTTT.

For this clone: One junction end does not reproduce the germline sequence, and a read error may be involved. The V and J genes are TRBV2 and TRBJ2-1; D is ambiguous. The CDR3 extends over 12 amino acids. The germline V gene encodes CDR1 SNHLY and CDR2 FYNNEI. The CDR3 sequence: CASSEEGRDRVF. CDR3 in DNA: TGTGCCAGCAGTGAAGAAGGCCGAGACCGGGTCTTC.

This sequence joins TRBV21-1 and TRBJ1-5; the DNA was not compared with TRBD1, the D call given in the table. TRBV21-1 is tagged as a pseudogene. The CDR3 totals 19 residues. The CDR3 loop is CASSKEGRDTQYSNQPQHF. In nucleotides, the CDR3 is TGTGCCAGCAGCAAAGAGGGCAGGGACACACAATATAGCAATCAGCCCCAGCATTTT.

In DNA form, the CDR3 reads TGTGCCAGCAGCGTGACAGGGGGGCCGAACACTGAAGCTTTCTTT. This sequence encodes CASSVTGGPNTEAFF. J is TRBJ1-1 and V is TRBV9; 9 bases fit TRBD1. Looked up from germline, CDR1 is SGDLS and CDR2 is YYNGEE. CDR3 size: 15 residues. The V and J ends lost 2 bases and 1 base, in that order; junction bases with no gene match: 3.

The chain couples TRBV5-4 to TRBJ2-7, with 8 bases aligning to TRBD1. Germline CDR1 is SGHNT and CDR2 is YYREEE (reference sequence). V trimming: 4 bases; J trimming: 4 bases; junction bases outside the gene matches: 10. This CDR3 comprises 15 residues. The CDR3 DNA reads as TGTGCCAGCAGCAACGGACAGGGAATTGAGTACGAGCAGTACTTC. This codes for CASSNGQGIEYEQYF.

The J gene is TRBJ2-4, the V gene TRBV28; 7 bases line up with TRBD2. Germline loops: CDR1 MDHEN, CDR2 SYDVKM. The trim removed 6 bases at V and 1 base at J, leaving 0 bases unmatched. The CDR3 consists of 13 residues. The CDR3 DNA follows: TGTGCCAGCAGGCGGGGGGCCAAAAACATTCAGTACTTC. Its translation is CASRRGAKNIQYF. The full variable domain, its missing parts supplied by reference TRBV28 and TRBJ2-4, is DVKVTQSSRYLVKRTGEKVFLECVQDMDHENMFWYRQDPGLGLRLIYFSYDVKMKEKGDIPEGYSVSREKKERFSLILESASTNQTSMYLCASRRGAKNIQYFGAGTRLSVL.

The V call is TRBV30, the J call TRBJ2-3; TRBD2 agrees at 8 bases. The CDR3 has 13 residues. Germline-derived CDR1 and CDR2 are GTSNPN and SVGIG (reference sequence). The trim removed 6 bases at V and 4 bases at J, leaving 6 bases unmatched. The CDR3 sequence is CACDPAGADTQYF. As DNA, the CDR3 is TGTGCCTGTGATCCAGCGGGAGCAGATACGCAGTATTTT.

The chain joins TRBV5-1 to TRBJ2-2, with D perhaps matching TRBD1 (5 bases). Trimming pared 1 base from V and 3 bases from J, leaving 7 bases between. The CDR3 covers 14 residues. The germline gives CDR1 SGHRS, CDR2 YFSETQ. The DNA of the CDR3 is TGCGCCAGCAGCTTGTTACAGGACACCGGGGAGCTGTTTTTT. It is translated as CASSLLQDTGELFF.

This clone was counted a few times. The chain recombines TRBV7-9 with TRBJ2-4; 7 bases are shared with TRBD1. This CDR3 spans 13 amino acids. Looked up from germline, CDR1 is SEHNR and CDR2 is FQNEAQ (reference sequence). J was trimmed by 8 bases and V by 4 bases; bases with no gene match: 5. The CDR3 region is CASSSPGQDIQYF. CDR3 nucleotide sequence: TGTGCCAGCAGCTCCCCCGGACAGGACATTCAGTACTTC.

The J gene is TRBJ2-7, the V gene TRBV5-1, with 10 bases that match TRBD1. With 0 bases clipped from V and 5 bases from J, the junction kept 2 bases outside the gene matches. The CDR3 covers 14 residues. The germline V gene has CDR1 SGHRS and CDR2 YFSETQ. The chain's CDR3 is CASSLGQGAHEQYF. The CDR3 DNA follows: TGCGCCAGCAGCTTGGGACAGGGGGCTCACGAGCAGTACTTC. Together with reference TRBV5-1 and TRBJ2-7, the CDR3 gives the full variable domain: KAGVTQTPRYLIKTRGQQVTLSCSPISGHRSVSWYQQTPGQGLQFLFEYFSETQRNKGNFPGRFSGRQFSNSRSEMNVSTLELGDSALYLCASSLGQGAHEQYFGPGTRLTVT.

V gene TRBV27 combines with J gene TRBJ2-1; D is perhaps TRBD2 (7 bases). The germline V gene has CDR1 MNHEY and CDR2 SMNVEV (reference sequence). Deletions cut 3 bases from V and 8 bases from J, with 32 bases between. The CDR3 extends over 20 amino acids. The CDR3 coding sequence is TGTGCCAGCAGTTTCCAGGGGAGGACTAGTAGCCGTAAAAAGGGCGATGAGCAGTTCTTC. This encodes CASSFQGRTSSRKKGDEQFF.

This sequence joins TRBV19 and TRBJ2-2; 10 bases are shared with TRBD2. CDR1 LNHDA and CDR2 SQIVND come from the germline V gene (reference sequence). With 6 bases clipped from V and 1 base from J, the junction kept 17 bases outside the gene matches. This CDR3 has 20 residues. CDR3 in amino acids: CASRPSKGVAGGMNTGELFF. In nucleotides, the CDR3 is TGTGCCAGTAGGCCATCAAAGGGAGTAGCGGGAGGCATGAACACCGGGGAGCTGTTTTTT.

The V call is TRBV15, the J call TRBJ2-3; D possibly corresponds to TRBD2 (7 bases). The CDR3 is 18 amino acids. Trimming took 0 bases from V and 5 from J, leaving 21 bases between them. The V gene's germline CDR1 is LNHNV and CDR2 YYDKDF (reference sequence). The chain's CDR3 is CATSRDQRRGAGGDTQYF. In nucleotides, the CDR3 is TGTGCCACCAGCAGAGATCAGCGACGGGGGGCTGGTGGAGATACGCAGTATTTT.

The chain recombines TRBV4-3 with TRBJ2-7, with TRBD2 as a possible D gene (6 bases). V lost 1 base to trimming and J lost 3 bases, with 13 bases between them. The CDR3 contains 15 residues. The germline V gene encodes CDR1 LGHNA and CDR2 YSLEER. Here the CDR3 reads CASSQVGGTHYEQYF. Written as DNA, the CDR3 is TGCGCCAGCAGCCAAGTGGGGGGAACCCACTACGAGCAGTACTTC.

V gene TRBV4-1 combines with J gene TRBJ1-1; 8 bases align to TRBD1. The CDR3 has 15 residues. V was pared by 3 bases and J by 1 base, with 4 bases of the junction left unmatched. The germline gives CDR1 MGHRA, CDR2 YSYEKL. For the CDR3, the DNA is TGCGCCAGCAGCCACAGGGACAGGTGGAACACTGAAGCTTTCTTT. The encoded protein is CASSHRDRWNTEAFF.

V gene TRBV7-2 combines with J gene TRBJ2-5; possibly TRBD1 for D (5 bases). V lost 1 base and J lost 2, with 20 bases in between. CDR1 and CDR2 (germline): SGHTA, FQGNSA. This CDR3 is 18 amino acids long. The CDR3 DNA reads TGTGCCAGCAGCTTAGGATTGAGGACATTGCAGGCACAAGAGACCCAGTACTTC. Its translation is CASSLGLRTLQAQETQYF.

The genes are TRBV27 and TRBJ2-7; TRBD1 agrees at 10 bases. Unmatched junction bases numbered 4, after V lost 5 bases and J lost 6 bases. This CDR3 spans 13 amino acids. The germline gives CDR1 MNHEY, CDR2 SMNVEV (reference sequence). The CDR3 nucleotides are TGTGCCAGCAGTGTGACAGGGGGCTCCGAGCAGTACTTC. As protein: CASSVTGGSEQYF.

V gene TRBV6-1 combines with J gene TRBJ2-3, with 8 bases lining up with TRBD1. Germline CDR1 is MNHNS and CDR2 is SASEGT. Trimming removed 11 bases from V and 4 bases from J; junction bases left unmatched: 14. There are 15 residues in the CDR3. The CDR3 region is CALRQLGQGADTQYF. The CDR3 nucleotides read TGTGCCCTCCGACAGTTAGGACAGGGAGCAGATACGCAGTATTTT.

This CDR3 is CASSRLAGGMADTQYF. In nucleotides, the CDR3 is TGCGCCAGCAGCAGACTAGCGGGAGGGATGGCAGATACGCAGTATTTT. This chain joins TRBV5-1 and TRBJ2-3, with TRBD2 matching over 14 bases. Looked up from germline, CDR1 is SGHRS and CDR2 is YFSETQ. CDR3 length: 16 residues. The ends lost 4 bases at V and 4 bases at J; junction bases unmatched: 5.

The J gene is TRBJ1-2, the V gene TRBV6-5; unclear D gene. Germline values: CDR1 MNHEY, CDR2 SVGAGI. CDR3 length: 13 amino acids. The ends were cut back, 5 bases at V and 4 bases at J, with 11 bases in the middle. The CDR3 loop reads CASSAGVLYGYTF. The CDR3 DNA is TGTGCCAGCAGTGCCGGGGTCCTCTATGGCTACACCTTC.

CDR3 in DNA: TGTGCCAGCAGTCAAGGGGGTAGGGCGTCTGAAGCTTTCTTT. Translation: CASSQGGRASEAFF. The V gene is TRBV6-5, the J gene TRBJ1-1, with D perhaps matching TRBD1 (6 bases). Germline-derived CDR1 and CDR2 are MNHEY and SVGAGI. Trimming cost V 5 bases and J 6 bases, with 16 bases left between them. This CDR3 contains 14 residues.